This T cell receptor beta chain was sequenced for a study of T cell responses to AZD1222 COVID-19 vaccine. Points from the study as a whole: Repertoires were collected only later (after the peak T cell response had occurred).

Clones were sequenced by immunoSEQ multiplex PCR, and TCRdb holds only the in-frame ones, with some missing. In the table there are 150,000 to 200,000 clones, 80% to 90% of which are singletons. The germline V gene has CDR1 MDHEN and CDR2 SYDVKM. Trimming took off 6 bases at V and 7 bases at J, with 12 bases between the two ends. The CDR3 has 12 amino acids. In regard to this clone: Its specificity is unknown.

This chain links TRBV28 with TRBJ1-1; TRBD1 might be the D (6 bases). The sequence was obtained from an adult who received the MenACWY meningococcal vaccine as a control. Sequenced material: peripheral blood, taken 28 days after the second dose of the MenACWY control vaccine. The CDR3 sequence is CASSQGPVEAFF. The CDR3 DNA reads TGTGCCAGCAGCCAGGGGCCTGTTGAAGCTTTCTTT. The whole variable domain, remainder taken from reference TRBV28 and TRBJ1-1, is DVKVTQSSRYLVKRTGEKVFLECVQDMDHENMFWYRQDPGLGLRLIYFSYDVKMKEKGDIPEGYSVSREKKERFSLILESASTNQTSMYLCASSQGPVEAFFGQGTRLTVV.